The rows below give T cell receptor beta chains drawn from one sample of a study of blood T cells in healthy people across ages. MiXCR was run by TCRdb on the 5' RACE reads, yielding one entry per CDR3 protein. The table has around 1,500,000 distinct CDR3 sequences, 28% seen once. The sequenced sample consisted of blood. These receptors all stem from a woman between 25 and 40 years old in good health. CDR3s include the opening cysteine and the closing phenylalanine or tryptophan. D genes are given only for firm matches. Size is stated for part of the rows, as once, few or many counts, or as a class when the clone is expanded.

TRBJ1-6 few TRBD1 TRBV15 TGTGCCACCAGCCCCAGGGACAGTAATTCACCCCTCCACTTT CATSPRDSNSPLHF
TRBJ2-7 many TRBD2 TRBV7-2 TGTGCCAGCAGCTTAGGTAATAGCGGGAAATACGAGCAGTACTTC CASSLGNSGKYEQYF
TRBJ2-7 NA NA TRBV20-1 TGCAGTGCTGTAGCGTTTCGGGGCCTGTCCTACGAGCAGTACTTC CSAVAFRGLSYEQYF
TRBJ2-2 NA NA TRBV3-1 TGTGCCACCAATGGGGCCGGGGAGCTGTTTTTT CATNGAGELFF
TRBJ1-3 few NA TRBV2 TGTGCCAGCCGCAGGGAGCAGCCCTCTGGAAACACCACATATTTT CASRREQPSGNTTYF
TRBJ2-7 few NA TRBV6-2/TRBV6-3 TGTGCCAGCAGTTACAACAGGGCCCTCCCCGAGCAGTACTTC CASSYNRALPEQYF
TRBJ2-5 NA NA TRBV6-5 TGTGCCAGCGGGTTTTCCTACAATGAGCAGTACTTC CASGFSYNEQYF
TRBJ1-1 NA TRBD1 TRBV10-3 TGTGCCATCAGCTTCGACAGGGAGGAAGCTTTCTTT CAISFDREEAFF
TRBJ2-1 NA NA TRBV5-5 TGTGCCAGCAGCTTGGCCGGGCAGGATGAGCAGTTCTTC CASSLAGQDEQFF
TRBJ1-2 NA NA TRBV5-1 TGCGCCAGCAGCTCGACGGGCAGGGTTGGAGGCTACACCTTC CASSSTGRVGGYTF
TRBJ1-2 few TRBD1 TRBV6-1 TGTGCCAGCACCCTGGGACAGGGCTTCGTTTGGAATGGCTACACCTTC CASTLGQGFVWNGYTF
TRBJ2-1 few NA TRBV24-1 TGTGCCACCAGTGTCGCGGACCCGCCTTACAATGAGCAGTTCTTC CATSVADPPYNEQFF
TRBJ2-3 NA TRBD2 TRBV20-1 TGCAGTGCACCCCAACTAGCGGGGTACACAGATACGCAGTATTTT CSAPQLAGYTDTQYF
TRBJ1-2 NA NA TRBV7-9 TGTGCCAGCAGCTCCCCAGGGTCAGGACGGGGCTACACCTTC CASSSPGSGRGYTF
TRBJ1-2 many NA TRBV28 TGTGCCAGCAGTCACGTAGCCGGGGATTCCTATGGCTACACCTTC CASSHVAGDSYGYTF
TRBJ1-5 NA TRBD1 TRBV24-1 TGTGCCACCGGGGACAGGGGTAACCAGCCCCAGCATTTT CATGDRGNQPQHF
TRBJ2-7 NA TRBD2 TRBV7-2 TGTGGCAGCAGCTTAAGTTCACTAGCGGGACTGTACTTC CGSSLSSLAGLYF
TRBJ2-2 many NA TRBV20-1 TGCAGTGCCAACAGAGGGAGCGGCGGACGGGAGCTGTTTTTT CSANRGSGGRELFF
TRBJ2-4 many TRBD1 TRBV2 TGTGCCAGCAAAAGGGGACAGGGGGCGACGGGCAAAAACATTCAGTACTTC CASKRGQGATGKNIQYF
TRBJ1-4 few NA TRBV12-3/TRBV12-4 TGTGCCAGCAGTTTAGCCCCCACCGGCGAAAAACTGTTTTTT CASSLAPTGEKLFF
TRBJ2-3 few TRBD2 TRBV4-1 TGCGCCAGCAGCCCCGGACTGGCTAGCGGGGGGAGCACAGATACGCAGTATTTT CASSPGLASGGSTDTQYF
TRBJ2-5 few TRBD2 TRBV6-5 TGTGCCAGCAGTTCGTCCGGGACTAGCGGGGTGTACCAAGAGACCCAGTACTTC CASSSSGTSGVYQETQYF
TRBJ2-7 many TRBD2 TRBV6-1 TGTGCCAGCAGCCCCCCCTTTCCGGGCGGGAGGGCCTGGAACGAGCAGTACTTC CASSPPFPGGRAWNEQYF
TRBJ2-3 few NA TRBV4-2 TGTGCCAGCAGCCAAGATCGGCCCCCACAGGGAACAGATACGCAGTATTTT CASSQDRPPQGTDTQYF
TRBJ2-1 NA TRBD2 TRBV20-1 TGCAGTTATAAGCGGGGCGCATACAATGAGCAGTTCTTC CSYKRGAYNEQFF
TRBJ2-7 many NA TRBV5-1 TGCGCCAGCAGCTTGGCCTTCAGACAGGCGAGCTCCTACGAGCAGTACTTC CASSLAFRQASSYEQYF
TRBJ2-7 many NA TRBV5-1 TGCGCCAGCAGCTTGACAGGAACCAACGAGCAGTACTTC CASSLTGTNEQYF
TRBJ2-2 NA TRBD2 TRBV5-1 TGCGCCAGCAGATCCAATCCTAGCGGCAACACCGGGGAGCTGTTTTTT CASRSNPSGNTGELFF
TRBJ1-2 NA NA TRBV15 TGTGCCACCAGCCCGGAACGGGGCTATGGCTACACCTTC CATSPERGYGYTF
TRBJ2-1 NA NA TRBV29-1 TGCAGCGTTGGTACAGGGGGAGGGAATGAGCAGTTCTTC CSVGTGGGNEQFF
TRBJ2-3 few TRBD2 TRBV5-4 TGTGCCAGCAGCCCGACCGGGGGGGCCTTGGGTACGCAGTATTTT CASSPTGGALGTQYF
TRBJ2-6 few NA TRBV5-5 TGTGCCAGCAGCTTGCATTTCCCGCCTGGGGCCAACGTCCTGACTTTC CASSLHFPPGANVLTF
TRBJ2-1 NA TRBD2 TRBV28 TGTGCCAGCCGGACTAGCGGGGGGTATGAGCAGTTCTTC CASRTSGGYEQFF
TRBJ2-1 few NA TRBV29-1 TGCGGCGTCCTAGGGGGAGGCCATGACAATGAGCAGTTCTTC CGVLGGGHDNEQFF
TRBJ2-1 NA NA TRBV20-1 TGCAGTGCTGGGGCTATTGTCAATGAGCAGTTCTTC CSAGAIVNEQFF
TRBJ2-7 NA NA TRBV21-1 TGTGCCAGCAGCAAACAGGACAGGGGCTACGAGCAGTACTTC CASSKQDRGYEQYF
TRBJ1-2 few NA TRBV15 TGTGCCACCAGCTCCTACCGGGAAGGTGGCTACACCTTC CATSSYREGGYTF